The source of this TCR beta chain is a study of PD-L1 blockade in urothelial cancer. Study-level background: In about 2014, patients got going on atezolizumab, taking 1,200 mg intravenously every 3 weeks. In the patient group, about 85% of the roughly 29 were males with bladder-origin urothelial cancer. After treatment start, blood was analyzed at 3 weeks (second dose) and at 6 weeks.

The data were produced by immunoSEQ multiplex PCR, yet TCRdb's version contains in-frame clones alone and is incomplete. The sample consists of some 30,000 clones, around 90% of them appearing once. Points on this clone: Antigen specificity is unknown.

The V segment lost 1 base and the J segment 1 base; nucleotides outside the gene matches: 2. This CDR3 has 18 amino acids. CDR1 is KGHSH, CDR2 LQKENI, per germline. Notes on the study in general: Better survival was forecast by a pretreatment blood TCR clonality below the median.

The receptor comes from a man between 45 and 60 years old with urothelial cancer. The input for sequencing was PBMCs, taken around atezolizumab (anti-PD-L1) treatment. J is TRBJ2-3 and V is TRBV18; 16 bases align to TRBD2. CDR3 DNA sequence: TGTGCCAGCTCACCACTGGGACTAGCGGGGGGGCGCACAGATACGCAGTATTTT. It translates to CASSPLGLAGGRTDTQYF.